These 25 T cell receptor beta chains originate from one sample sequenced in a study of cytomegalovirus exposure and HLA in healthy donors. Primers for the PCR totalled 60 Vbeta and 13 Jbeta. The data were produced by immunoSEQ multiplex PCR, yet TCRdb's version contains in-frame clones alone and is incomplete. The table shows some 150,000 clones, with around 82% occurring only once. The sample taken for sequencing was PBMCs. The receptors stem from a man between 50 and 59 years old in good health and CMV-seropositive.

The chain has TRBV10-3 and TRBJ2-5; D might be TRBD2 (7 bases). Germline lookup yields CDR1 ENHRY and CDR2 SYGVKD. V lost 7 bases, J lost 5 bases, and 14 bases lay in between. The CDR3 has 13 amino acids. This CDR3 is CAINNREGETQYF. Written as DNA, the CDR3 is TGTGCCATCAACAACAGGGAGGGGGAGACCCAGTACTTC.

This chain uses TRBV28 with TRBJ1-3; TRBD1 matches at 7 bases. Trimming cost V 3 bases and J 3 bases; bases outside gene matches: 5. Germline V gene sequence: CDR1 MDHEN, CDR2 SYDVKM. This CDR3 spans 15 amino acids. CDR3 in amino acids: CASSFTGDGGNTIYF. The CDR3 DNA follows: TGTGCCAGCAGTTTTACAGGGGATGGTGGAAACACCATATATTTT.

For this clone: The same CDR3 also results from other DNA sequences found in this sample. J is TRBJ1-2 and V is TRBV7-9; D is uncertain. CDR3 length: 13 amino acids. CDR1 is SEHNR and CDR2 is FQNEAQ in the germline V gene (reference sequence). Trimming removed 1 base at V and 5 bases at J, with 8 bases between. The CDR3 DNA is TGTGCCAGCAGCTTAGAAGGAGTTTATGGCTACACCTTC. This encodes CASSLEGVYGYTF.

The chain couples TRBV27 to TRBJ2-1, with D perhaps matching TRBD1 (6 bases). Germline V gene lookup returns CDR1 MNHEY and CDR2 SMNVEV (reference sequence). The CDR3 totals 12 residues. V was clipped by 5 bases and J by 9 bases, with 11 bases between them. The CDR3 nucleotides are TGTGCCAGCAGTCCGACAGGTGTTGAGCAGTTCTTC. Translated: CASSPTGVEQFF.

This rearrangement joins TRBV5-4 to TRBJ1-4, with 8 bases matching TRBD1. J gave up 5 bases and V 4 bases, and 7 bases lay outside the gene matches. The CDR3 has 15 residues. From germline, CDR1 is SGHNT and CDR2 YYREEE (reference sequence). CDR3 nucleotides: TGTGCCAGCAGCCCCGACAGGGGAGGGAATGAAAAACTGTTTTTT. It yields the protein CASSPDRGGNEKLFF.

V gene TRBV28 combines with J gene TRBJ2-4; 8 positions match TRBD1. CDR3 size: 15 residues. Germline loops: CDR1 MDHEN, CDR2 SYDVKM. Losses at the gene ends were 10 bases for V and 2 bases for J; bases not matched to a gene: 10. CDR3 protein: CATTTRGPSKNIQYF. Here the CDR3 DNA reads TGTGCCACCACAACCAGGGGGCCGTCCAAAAACATTCAGTACTTC.

J is TRBJ1-6 and V is TRBV28, with D uncertain. Trimming shortened V by 5 bases and J by 0 bases, and 11 bases separated the two germline ends. This CDR3 spans 16 amino acids. Germline V CDR1 and CDR2: MDHEN, SYDVKM. Here the CDR3 DNA reads TGTGCCAGCAGTACCGACGGGAGCTCCTATAATTCACCCCTCCACTTT. This gives the protein CASSTDGSSYNSPLHF.

The chain couples TRBV12-5 to TRBJ2-6; D unclear. This CDR3 has 13 amino acids. Germline values: CDR1 LGHNT, CDR2 FRNRAP. V lost 7 bases and J lost 0, with 4 bases in between. The CDR3 sequence: CASASSGANVLTF. Written as DNA, the CDR3 is TGTGCTAGTGCCTCCTCTGGGGCCAACGTCCTGACTTTC.

This clone occurred a few times. This chain uses TRBV4-3 with TRBJ1-2; unclear D gene. Trimming left V 0 bases short and J 4 bases short, with 12 bases between. The CDR3 has 15 amino acids. Germline V gene sequence: CDR1 LGHNA, CDR2 YSLEER. CDR3: CASSQDRQRSYGYTF. CDR3 in DNA: TGCGCCAGCAGCCAAGATCGTCAGCGCAGCTATGGCTACACCTTC.

This sequence joins TRBV29-1 and TRBJ2-1; D uncertain. V lost 6 bases and J lost 5, with 8 bases in between. The CDR3 extends over 11 amino acids. CDR1 is SQVTM and CDR2 is ANQGSEA in the germline V gene. Here the CDR3 DNA reads TGCAGCGTGGAAAGAGACAATGAGCAGTTCTTC. Its protein product is CSVERDNEQFF.

The V gene is TRBV11-2, the J gene TRBJ1-4; a possible D gene is TRBD1 (6 bases). Looked up from germline, CDR1 is SGHAT and CDR2 is FQNNGV. The V gene lost 5 bases and the J gene lost 5 bases, with 15 bases spanning the gap. The CDR3 spans 15 residues. CDR3 residues: CASSKMDSSNEKLFF. In DNA form, the CDR3 reads TGTGCCAGCAGCAAGATGGACAGTTCGAATGAAAAACTGTTTTTT.

The chain couples TRBV10-3 to TRBJ1-2, with D perhaps TRBD1 (6 bases). The germline V gene has CDR1 ENHRY and CDR2 SYGVKD. There are 16 residues in the CDR3. The ends were cut back, 3 bases at V and 0 bases at J, with 14 bases in the middle. The CDR3: CAISDSRDTSNYGYTF. CDR3 DNA sequence: TGTGCCATCAGTGACTCCCGGGACACTTCTAACTATGGCTACACCTTC.

As DNA, the CDR3 is TGTGCCAGCAGTTTACAGGCTGGGGCCAACGTCCTGACTTTC. It specifies CASSLQAGANVLTF. The chain is built from TRBV28 and TRBJ2-6, with no clear D. CDR3 length equals 14 residues. The V end lost 2 bases, the J end lost 2 bases, and 4 bases lay between the germline ends. Germline CDR1 reads MDHEN; CDR2 reads SYDVKM.

This clone was seen a single time. The rearrangement uses TRBV6-5 and TRBJ2-1; D is perhaps TRBD2 (6 bases). Germline V gene lookup returns CDR1 MNHEY and CDR2 SVGAGI. V lost 6 bases and J lost 8, with 17 bases in between. The CDR3 sequence is 14 residues long. The CDR3 coding sequence is TGTGCCAGCAGCCCTTCCGGGGGTCTTGATGAGCAGTTCTTC. It is translated as CASSPSGGLDEQFF.

The chain carries TRBV5-1 and TRBJ2-1; a possible D gene is TRBD2 (6 bases). Trimming cost V 0 bases and J 4 bases, with 14 bases left between them. The germline V gene encodes CDR1 SGHRS and CDR2 YFSETQ. This CDR3 comprises 16 residues. The DNA of the CDR3 is TGCGCCAGCAGCTTGGTCGCCGGGAGTAGTTACAATGAGCAGTTCTTC. Amino acid sequence: CASSLVAGSSYNEQFF.

The rearrangement uses TRBV30 and TRBJ1-2; D perhaps matches TRBD1 (5 bases). The CDR3 is 12 residues long. With 2 bases removed from V and 4 bases from J, the gap between germline ends came to 8 bases. Germline values: CDR1 GTSNPN, CDR2 SVGIG (reference sequence). The CDR3 nucleotides read TGTGCCTGGAGTCAGGGACTCTATGGCTACACCTTC. Its translation is CAWSQGLYGYTF.

The genes are TRBV30 and TRBJ1-4; no reliable D call. V was shortened by 0 bases and J by 5 bases, with 7 bases between the two germline ends. From germline, CDR1 is GTSNPN and CDR2 SVGIG (reference sequence). This CDR3 is 13 amino acids long. The CDR3 loop is CAWSVNRNEKLFF. The CDR3, as DNA: TGTGCCTGGAGTGTTAACAGAAATGAAAAACTGTTTTTT. Drawing the rest from reference TRBV30 and TRBJ1-4, the complete variable domain is SQTIHQWPATLVQPVGSPLSLECTVEGTSNPNLYWYRQAAGRGLQLLFYSVGIGQISSEVPQNLSASRPQDRQFILSSKKLLLSDSGFYLCAWSVNRNEKLFFGSGTQLSVL.

This clone was seen a single time. The chain is built from TRBV6-5 and TRBJ1-2; D remains unclear. This CDR3 spans 15 amino acids. The V and J ends lost 2 bases and 4 bases respectively, with 14 bases between them. Germline V gives CDR1 MNHEY, CDR2 SVGAGI. CDR3 sequence reads: CASSYRTTSPYGYTF. DNA of the CDR3: TGTGCCAGCAGTTACCGAACGACTAGTCCCTATGGCTACACCTTC.

This CDR3 reads CASSADREVNTEAFF. In DNA, the CDR3 is TGTGCCAGTAGTGCGGACAGGGAGGTGAACACTGAAGCTTTCTTT. The V call is TRBV19, the J call TRBJ1-1, with 8 nucleotides matching TRBD1. Losses at the gene ends were 5 bases for V and 0 bases for J; bases not matched to a gene: 5. CDR1 is LNHDA, CDR2 SQIVND, per germline (reference sequence). This CDR3 spans 15 amino acids. Supplemented by reference TRBV19 and TRBJ1-1, the full variable domain reads DGGITQSPKYLFRKEGQNVTLSCEQNLNHDAMYWYRQDPGQGLRLIYYSQIVNDFQKGDIAEGYSVSREKKESFPLTVTSAQKNPTAFYLCASSADREVNTEAFFGQGTRLTVV.

The V gene is TRBV7-2, the J gene TRBJ2-1; a possible D gene is TRBD2 (6 bases). The CDR3 has 16 amino acids. V was trimmed by 3 bases and J by 0 bases, leaving 12 bases between them. Germline assignment: CDR1 SGHTA and CDR2 FQGNSA. The CDR3 sequence is CASSFYPAGSYNEQFF. CDR3 coding DNA: TGTGCCAGCAGCTTTTACCCAGCGGGCTCCTACAATGAGCAGTTCTTC.

The chain joins TRBV28 to TRBJ2-7; 12 bases are shared with TRBD2. The CDR3 is 14 amino acids. Germline-derived CDR1 and CDR2 are MDHEN and SYDVKM. J gave up 3 bases and V 5 bases, and 2 bases lay outside the gene matches. CDR3 nucleotide sequence: TGTGCCAGCAGTGGGACTAGCGGGTTCTACGAGCAGTACTTC. Amino acid sequence: CASSGTSGFYEQYF.

The genes are TRBV7-2 and TRBJ1-5; D gene ambiguous. V was shortened by 0 bases and J by 4 bases, with 10 bases between the two germline ends. CDR3 length: 15 amino acids. The germline V gene has CDR1 SGHTA and CDR2 FQGNSA. CDR3 DNA sequence: TGTGCCAGCAGCTTAGCGCACGGGAATAATCAGCCCCAGCATTTT. It specifies CASSLAHGNNQPQHF.

V usage is TRBV30 and J usage is TRBJ2-7; D not resolved. V was pared by 1 base and J by 2 bases, with 9 bases between. CDR1 is GTSNPN and CDR2 is SVGIG in the germline V gene (reference sequence). There are 13 residues in the CDR3. As DNA, the CDR3 is TGTGCCTGGAGTGGTCAGGCGACCTACGAGCAGTACTTC. This codes for CAWSGQATYEQYF.

The chain employs TRBV5-4 and TRBJ2-7; 8 nucleotides agree with TRBD1. Unmatched junction bases numbered 3, after V lost 4 bases and J lost 0 bases. The CDR3 is 14 residues long. CDR1 is SGHNT and CDR2 is YYREEE in the germline V gene (reference sequence). The CDR3 sequence is CASSAGQGSYEQYF. In DNA form, the CDR3 reads TGTGCCAGCAGCGCCGGACAGGGCTCCTACGAGCAGTACTTC.

The table lists this clone with a count of one. The chain recombines TRBV5-1 with TRBJ2-5; 9 nucleotides match TRBD1. After removal of 2 bases from V and 1 base from J, the junction contained 9 bases not matched to a gene. CDR3 length: 17 amino acids. The germline V gene encodes CDR1 SGHRS and CDR2 YFSETQ. CDR3 region: CASSLQGAIPFQETQYF. In nucleotides, the CDR3 is TGCGCCAGCAGCTTACAGGGGGCGATACCCTTCCAAGAGACCCAGTACTTC.